This is a list of T cell receptor beta chains from one sample in a study of blood T cell repertoires in COVID-19. Profiling relied on immunoSEQ multiplex PCR, and the TCRdb table lists in-frame clones only, not all of them. The sample holds about 310,000 clones, approximately 87% seen once. Sequences were obtained from peripheral blood. These receptors were collected from a woman aged 30 to 39 with COVID-19, enrolled during active disease. The CDR3 runs from the conserved cysteine through the conserved F or W. A D gene is named only where the DNA matches it firmly. Size is stated for part of the rows, as once, few or many counts, or as a class when the clone is expanded.

TRBD2 | TRBJ2-1 | TRBV9 | NA | CASSVVLAGSYNEQFF | TGTGCCAGCAGCGTAGTTCTAGCGGGATCCTACAATGAGCAGTTCTTC
TRBD1 | TRBJ1-4 | TRBV15 | once | CATSRGRDRTNEKLFF | TGTGCCACCAGCAGGGGACGGGACAGGACTAATGAAAAACTGTTTTTT
NA | TRBJ2-1 | TRBV18 | NA | CASSPPSSHEQFF | TGTGCCAGCTCACCACCGTCTAGCCATGAGCAGTTCTTC
TRBD2 | TRBJ2-7 | TRBV29-1 | NA | CSVRTSGSYEQYF | TGCAGCGTGAGGACTAGCGGCTCCTACGAGCAGTACTTC
NA | TRBJ2-5 | TRBV28 | NA | CASSSPGSQETQYF | TGTGCCAGCAGTTCCCCAGGGTCCCAAGAGACCCAGTACTTC
NA | TRBJ2-2 | TRBV7-3 | NA | CASSSTGGGELFF | TGTGCCAGCAGCTCCACCGGGGGCGGGGAGCTGTTTTTT
NA | TRBJ1-4 | TRBV28 | NA | CASTLGGEKLFF | TGTGCCAGCACCCTGGGGGGTGAAAAACTGTTTTTT
NA | TRBJ2-3 | TRBV7-2 | few | CASSLAPGRPPTDTQYF | TGTGCCAGCAGCTTAGCGCCGGGGAGGCCCCCTACAGATACGCAGTATTTT
TRBD1 | TRBJ1-2 | TRBV27 | NA | CASSPRTGIYGYTF | TGTGCCAGCAGCCCAAGGACAGGAATCTATGGCTACACCTTC
NA | TRBJ1-5 | TRBV15 | NA | CATSRFLAGGNQPQHF | TGTGCCACCAGCAGATTCCTCGCGGGTGGTAATCAGCCCCAGCATTTT
TRBD2 | TRBJ2-7 | TRBV27 | NA | CASSRGLAGEQYF | TGTGCCAGCAGTCGGGGACTAGCGGGAGAGCAGTACTTC
TRBD2 | TRBJ2-1 | TRBV10-1 | NA | CASSPESGRAFGEQFF | TGCGCCAGCAGTCCAGAAAGCGGGAGGGCCTTTGGTGAGCAGTTCTTC
TRBD2 | TRBJ2-1 | TRBV3-1/TRBV3-2 | NA | CASSHPWLAGWNEQFF | TGTGCCAGCAGCCATCCGTGGCTAGCGGGTTGGAATGAGCAGTTCTTC
NA | TRBJ2-6 | TRBV3-1/TRBV3-2 | NA | CASSQEVNRRTGANVLTF | TGTGCCAGCAGCCAAGAGGTCAACAGAAGAACTGGGGCCAACGTCCTGACTTTC
TRBD2 | TRBJ2-1 | TRBV28 | NA | CASSSAGGYNEQFF | TGTGCCAGCAGTTCAGCGGGAGGCTACAATGAGCAGTTCTTC
NA | TRBJ2-5 | TRBV6-1 | NA | CASSEQGGQETQYF | TGTGCCAGCAGTGAACAGGGGGGCCAAGAGACCCAGTACTTC
TRBD1 | TRBJ1-1 | TRBV18 | NA | CASSVPGQGMNTEAFF | TGTGCCAGCTCAGTCCCGGGACAGGGCATGAACACTGAAGCTTTCTTT
NA | TRBJ1-5 | TRBV6-6 | NA | CASSYVSGGQPQHF | TGTGCCAGCAGTTACGTTTCGGGGGGACAGCCCCAGCATTTT
NA | TRBJ2-1 | TRBV5-5 | NA | CASSLAPGVDYNEQFF | TGTGCCAGCAGCTTGGCGCCAGGGGTGGACTACAATGAGCAGTTCTTC
NA | TRBJ1-1 | TRBV23-1 | NA | CASSQCETLNTEAFF | TGCGCCAGCAGTCAATGCGAGACTTTGAACACTGAAGCTTTCTTT
TRBD2 | TRBJ2-2 | TRBV10-1 | NA | CASSSGSNTGELFF | TGCGCCAGCAGTAGCGGGAGCAACACCGGGGAGCTGTTTTTT